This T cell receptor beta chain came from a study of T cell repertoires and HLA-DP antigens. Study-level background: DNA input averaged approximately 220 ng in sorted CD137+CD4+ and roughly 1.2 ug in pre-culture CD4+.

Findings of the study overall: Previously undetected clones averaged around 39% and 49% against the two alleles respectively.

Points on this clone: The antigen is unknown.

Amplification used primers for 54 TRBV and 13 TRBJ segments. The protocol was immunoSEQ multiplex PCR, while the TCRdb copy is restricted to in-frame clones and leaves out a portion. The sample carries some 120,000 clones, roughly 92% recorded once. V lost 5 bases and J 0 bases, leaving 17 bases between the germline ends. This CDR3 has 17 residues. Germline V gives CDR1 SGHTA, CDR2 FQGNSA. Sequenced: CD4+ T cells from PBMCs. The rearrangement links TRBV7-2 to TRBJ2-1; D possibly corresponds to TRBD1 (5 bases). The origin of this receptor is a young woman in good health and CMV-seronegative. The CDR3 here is CASSGRRGPLSYNEQFF. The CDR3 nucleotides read TGTGCCAGCAGCGGCCGTAGGGGCCCCCTCTCCTACAATGAGCAGTTCTTC. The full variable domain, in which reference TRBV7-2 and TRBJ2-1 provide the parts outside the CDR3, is GAGVSQSPSNKVTEKGKDVELRCDPISGHTALYWYRQSLGQGLEFLIYFQGNSAPDKSGLPSDRFSAERTGGSVSTLTIQRTQQEDSAVYLCASSGRRGPLSYNEQFFGPGTRLTVL.